A selection of T cell receptor beta chains follows, all from one sample in a study of glioma-infiltrating T cells. TCRdb called the multiplex PCR reads again in MiXCR, with one record for every CDR3 protein. The sample holds about 93,000 distinct CDR3 sequences, 35% to 45% seen once. The sequencing input was glioma tissue, nonneoplastic brain tissue, or PBMCs (not recorded which). These receptors were obtained from a human donor with low-grade glioma or glioblastoma, undergoing nonglioma brain surgery, or in good health (not recorded which). CDR3s leave out the opening cysteine and the closing phenylalanine or tryptophan.

J,length,V,CDR3
TRBJ2-3,15,TRBV24-1,ATSDALLAGGTDTQY
TRBJ1-1,12,TRBV20-1,SARDDRTGAEAF
TRBJ2-1,14,TRBV5-4,ASSPSGTLTYNEQF
TRBJ2-1,12,TRBV5-1,ASNINSVQNEQF
TRBJ2-7,14,TRBV29-1,SVEVVGRDSEGEQY
TRBJ2-3,14,TRBV7-2,ASSLYVETSTDTQY
TRBJ1-2,14,TRBV29-1,SVETKPGTGPYGYT
TRBJ1-1,12,TRBV19,ASSPPGGRTEAF
TRBJ2-3,12,TRBV5-4,ASSFIAGVDTQY
TRBJ2-7,12,TRBV27,TSRELAGPYEQY
TRBJ1-2,12,TRBV12-3/TRBV12-4,ASSLGQGNYGYT
TRBJ2-1,9,TRBV29-1,SVEIGSLQF
TRBJ2-7,13,TRBV28,ASSPTGCLMNEQY
TRBJ1-1,11,TRBV20-1,SANGQANTEAF
TRBJ1-2,11,TRBV14,ASSQADARGYT
TRBJ2-3,12,TRBV5-5,ASSLEWGADTQY
TRBJ1-1,12,TRBV5-1,ASTIGRGNTEAF
TRBJ1-1,14,TRBV10-2,ASSEFGRPMNTEAL
TRBJ2-1,13,TRBV19,ASKFPGGGADEQF
TRBJ2-3,14,TRBV5-4,ASSPGKREGRDTQY
TRBJ2-3,9,TRBV10-3,AIRGTDTQY
TRBJ2-3,12,TRBV20-1,SARERGATDTQY
TRBJ2-7,14,TRBV10-3,AISEGGGDSSYEQY
TRBJ2-1,13,TRBV20-1,SAVGRGGADNEQF
TRBJ1-5,11,TRBV6-5,ATAQDSNQPQH
TRBJ2-5,12,TRBV7-8,ASSPLLPGETQY
TRBJ2-1,9,TRBV6-2/TRBV6-3,ASSYSAEQF
TRBJ1-4,9,TRBV6-6,ARLRKETLF
TRBJ2-7,12,TRBV6-1,ASSALEGLSEQY
TRBJ2-7,12,TRBV5-1,ASSRTGGPYEQY
TRBJ2-7,13,TRBV15,ATSRDHPAGYEQY
TRBJ2-5,11,TRBV6-1,ASSREAQETQY
TRBJ2-5,14,TRBV4-1,ASSDPGLDRRETQY
TRBJ1-1,14,TRBV18,ASSPSLGTANTEAF
TRBJ2-1,10,TRBV2,ASMKVQDEQF
TRBJ2-5,12,TRBV18,ASSYLTAGETQY
TRBJ2-2,13,TRBV7-4,ASSRRRGNTGELF
TRBJ2-7,12,TRBV6-6,ARSEGQGWGGQY